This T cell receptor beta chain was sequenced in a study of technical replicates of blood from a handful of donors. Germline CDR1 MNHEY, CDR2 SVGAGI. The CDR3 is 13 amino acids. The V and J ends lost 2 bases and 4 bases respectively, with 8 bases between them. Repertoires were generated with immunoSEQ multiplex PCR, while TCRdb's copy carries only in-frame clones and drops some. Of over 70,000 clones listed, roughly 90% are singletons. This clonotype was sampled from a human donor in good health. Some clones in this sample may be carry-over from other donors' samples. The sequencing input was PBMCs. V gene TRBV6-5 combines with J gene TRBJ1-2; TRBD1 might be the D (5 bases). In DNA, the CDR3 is TGTGCCAGCAGTTACGTCAGGGCCTATGGCTACACCTTC. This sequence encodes CASSYVRAYGYTF.